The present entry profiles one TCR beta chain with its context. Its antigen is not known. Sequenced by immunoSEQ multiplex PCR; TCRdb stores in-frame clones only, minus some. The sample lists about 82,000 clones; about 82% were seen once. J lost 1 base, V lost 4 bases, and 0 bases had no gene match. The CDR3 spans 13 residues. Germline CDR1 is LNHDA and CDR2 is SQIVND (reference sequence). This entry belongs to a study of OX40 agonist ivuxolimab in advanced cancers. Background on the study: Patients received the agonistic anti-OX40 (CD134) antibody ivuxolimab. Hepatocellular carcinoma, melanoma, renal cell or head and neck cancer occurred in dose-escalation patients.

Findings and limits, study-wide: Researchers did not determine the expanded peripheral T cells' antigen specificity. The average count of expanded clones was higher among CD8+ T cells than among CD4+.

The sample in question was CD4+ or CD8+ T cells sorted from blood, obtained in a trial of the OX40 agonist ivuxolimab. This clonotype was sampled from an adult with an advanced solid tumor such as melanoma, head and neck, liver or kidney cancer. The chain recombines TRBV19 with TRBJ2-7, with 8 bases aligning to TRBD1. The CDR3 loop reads CASSRDRSYEQYF. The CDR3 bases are TGTGCCAGTAGTAGGGACAGGTCCTACGAGCAGTACTTC.